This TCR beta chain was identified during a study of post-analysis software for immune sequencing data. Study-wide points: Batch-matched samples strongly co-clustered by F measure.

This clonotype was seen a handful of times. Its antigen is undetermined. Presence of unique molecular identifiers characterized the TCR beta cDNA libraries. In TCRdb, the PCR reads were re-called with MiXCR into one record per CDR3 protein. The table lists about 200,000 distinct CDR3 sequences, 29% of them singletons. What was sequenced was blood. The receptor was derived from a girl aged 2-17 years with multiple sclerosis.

The CDR3 DNA reads TGTGCCAGCAGTTACGGGGGACTAGCGCCGAACCAAGAGACCCAGTACTTC. Protein: CASSYGGLAPNQETQYF. The genes are TRBV6-2 or TRBV6-3 and TRBJ2-5, with 10 positions matching TRBD2. The J segment lost 0 bases and the V segment lost 2 bases, leaving 6 bases of the junction unmatched. The CDR3 consists of 17 residues. CDR1 and CDR2 from the germline V gene are MNHEY and SVGEGT.